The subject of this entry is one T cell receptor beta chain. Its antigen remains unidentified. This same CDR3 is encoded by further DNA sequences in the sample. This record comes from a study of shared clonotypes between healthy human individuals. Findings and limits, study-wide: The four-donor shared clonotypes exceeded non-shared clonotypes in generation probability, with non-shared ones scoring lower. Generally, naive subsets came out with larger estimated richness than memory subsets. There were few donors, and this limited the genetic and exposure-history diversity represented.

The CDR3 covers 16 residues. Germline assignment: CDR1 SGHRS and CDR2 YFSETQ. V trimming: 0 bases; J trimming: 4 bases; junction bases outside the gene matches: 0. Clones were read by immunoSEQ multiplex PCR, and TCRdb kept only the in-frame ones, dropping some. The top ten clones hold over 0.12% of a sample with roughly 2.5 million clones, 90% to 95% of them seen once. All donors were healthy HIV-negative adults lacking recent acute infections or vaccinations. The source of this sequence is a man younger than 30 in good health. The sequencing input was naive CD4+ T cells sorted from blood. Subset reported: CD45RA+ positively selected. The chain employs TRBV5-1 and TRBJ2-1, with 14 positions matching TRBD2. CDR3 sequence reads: CASSLGTSGGYNEQFF. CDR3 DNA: TGCGCCAGCAGCTTGGGGACTAGCGGGGGGTACAATGAGCAGTTCTTC.